These T cell receptor beta chains were read from a single sample in a study of regulatory T cells in long-lasting Graves disease. MiXCR was run by TCRdb on the multiplex PCR reads, yielding one entry per CDR3 protein. The sample shows roughly 380,000 distinct CDR3 sequences, roughly 15% of them seen only once. The sequencing used peripheral blood mononuclear cells (PBMCs), collected at new diagnosis, from a patient treated with antithyroid drugs. The receptors come from a female donor with Graves disease. CDR3s include the opening cysteine and the closing phenylalanine or tryptophan. Each record gives: CDR3 protein, CDR3 length, V gene.

CDR3 protein: CAISESSFNYGYTF
CDR3 length: 14
V gene: TRBV10-3

CDR3 protein: CASSERYYTGGNQPQHF
CDR3 length: 17
V gene: TRBV2

CDR3 protein: CSAGAAGLSGGYEQYF
CDR3 length: 16
V gene: TRBV20-1

CDR3 protein: CASGTGLAGTDTQYF
CDR3 length: 15
V gene: TRBV12-5

CDR3 protein: CASSRAGRTDTQYF
CDR3 length: 14
V gene: TRBV7-9

CDR3 protein: CASSQARKDIQYF
CDR3 length: 13
V gene: TRBV4-3

CDR3 protein: CASSQGLAREQFF
CDR3 length: 13
V gene: TRBV5-6

CDR3 protein: CASSLGPPAEAFF
CDR3 length: 13
V gene: TRBV13

CDR3 protein: CASSFKNEQFF
CDR3 length: 11
V gene: TRBV5-5

CDR3 protein: CASTRDRGLRTGELFF
CDR3 length: 16
V gene: TRBV6-2/TRBV6-3

CDR3 protein: CAWRARGNQPQHF
CDR3 length: 13
V gene: TRBV30

CDR3 protein: CASSEGSYMNTQYF
CDR3 length: 14
V gene: TRBV2

CDR3 protein: CASSESGRNYGYTF
CDR3 length: 14
V gene: TRBV25-1

CDR3 protein: CASSQDGEKGASYYEQYF
CDR3 length: 18
V gene: TRBV4-3

CDR3 protein: CSATTQSSGANVLTF
CDR3 length: 15
V gene: TRBV20-1

CDR3 protein: CASSGTSANTGELFF
CDR3 length: 15
V gene: TRBV2

CDR3 protein: CASSIRGVTEAFF
CDR3 length: 13
V gene: TRBV6-1

CDR3 protein: CASSLMGGTTDTQYF
CDR3 length: 15
V gene: TRBV12-3/TRBV12-4

CDR3 protein: CASSPQGNTQYF
CDR3 length: 12
V gene: TRBV7-9

CDR3 protein: CASSLELSSYEQYF
CDR3 length: 14
V gene: TRBV28

CDR3 protein: CASSERTDYGYTF
CDR3 length: 13
V gene: TRBV18

CDR3 protein: CASRLQTGTGASYTF
CDR3 length: 15
V gene: TRBV7-2

CDR3 protein: CASSSGQGVSYEQYF
CDR3 length: 15
V gene: TRBV7-9

CDR3 protein: CSARQGRVDTEAFF
CDR3 length: 14
V gene: TRBV20-1

CDR3 protein: CASSLVLQGKSPYGYTF
CDR3 length: 17
V gene: TRBV28

CDR3 protein: CASSPWTGRMAEAFF
CDR3 length: 15
V gene: TRBV5-5

CDR3 protein: CASSDPAEGNGYTF
CDR3 length: 14
V gene: TRBV12-3/TRBV12-4

CDR3 protein: CASSQDMGNQPQHF
CDR3 length: 14
V gene: TRBV4-2

CDR3 protein: CASSSGDGSSYNEQFF
CDR3 length: 16
V gene: TRBV12-3/TRBV12-4

CDR3 protein: CASSFSGTVNEKLFF
CDR3 length: 15
V gene: TRBV5-1

CDR3 protein: CASSLGLAPEQYF
CDR3 length: 13
V gene: TRBV28